The T cell receptor (beta chain) described here comes from a study of PD-1 blockade in classical Hodgkin lymphoma (dated by TCRdb to 2019 to 2021). Looking at the study overall: Nivolumab dosing was 3 mg/kg intravenously every 2 weeks, continuing until either disease progression or unacceptable toxicity. The study used CyTOF and TCR beta sequencing to define a peripheral blood immune signature of response to PD-1 blockade in classical Hodgkin lymphoma.

On the study overall, not on this receptor specifically: Diversity was lower in patients who began nivolumab less than 1 year after ASCT, so these patients were left out of later analyses to avoid confounding by immune reconstitution. Newly diagnosed patients were reported to have lower baseline TCR diversity than healthy donors, and relapsed/refractory patients were reported to have lower baseline TCR diversity still. The study covered only a single clinical trial cohort, and the causes of the repertoire differences, possibly disease activity or prior therapy, were still not defined. A significant rise by C4D1 was seen in CD4+ but not CD8+ TCR diversity (p=0.0027 vs p=0.16), with the rise being most apparent in complete responders (p=0.02). Baseline diversity similar to that of newly diagnosed patients was observed in trial patients achieving complete response, whereas significantly lower diversity was observed in partial responders and progressors.

Explained via the paper, the time point label denotes: cycle 4 day 1 (C4D1), after five to seven weeks of nivolumab. Relapse after autologous stem cell transplantation had occurred in all trial patients, and cohorts A, B and C were distinguished by prior brentuximab vedotin exposure. CD8+ T cells were purified from thawed PBMCs by magnetic negative selection with a Miltenyi CD8+ T cell isolation kit. The trial cohort was composed of approximately 60 patients with relapsed/refractory classical Hodgkin lymphoma, for whom complete response, partial response or progressive disease was recorded as best overall response. In the multi-cohort phase II CheckMate 205 trial, trial patients received single-agent nivolumab. An independent review committee assessed best overall response by applying the 2007 International Working Group response criteria. PBMCs from the trial were collected at three points: immediately before nivolumab initiation (C1D1), and during therapy at cycle 2 day 1 and cycle 4 day 1. Peripheral blood was collected in 8 mL Vacutainer Cell Preparation Tubes, from which PBMCs were isolated by centrifugation and then cryopreserved. Purified CD4+ and CD8+ fractions were prepared only for cases where an additional PBMC sample was available. Magnetically labelled cells were removed on LS columns in a quadroMACS separator, and the flow-through was collected as the purified fraction.

The Qiagen DNeasy kit was used to extract genomic DNA from unsorted PBMCs and from the negatively selected CD4+ and CD8+ fractions. Amplification of TCR beta CDR3 regions was done by immunoSEQ multiplex PCR with primers that anneal to V and J segments. A synthetic immune receptor repertoire was used to minimize amplification bias, and any residual bias was removed computationally once sequencing was done. The paper's processing steps were these. Custom Python scripts were used to quantify repertoire diversity as the Shannon entropy index. Unsorted, CD4+ and CD8+ repertoires were analyzed separately, except for combined analyses in which CD4+ and CD8+ sequences were merged in silico. Clonal expansion was defined as a frequency increase of at least 2-fold after treatment compared with C1D1, and clones undetected at baseline were assigned a pseudocount of 0.5. Clones with 0 or 1 copy at C1D1 were defined as singleton clones, while clones with 2 or more copies were defined as non-singleton clones. By matching protein sequences in sorted samples from the same patient, clones expanded in unsorted samples were annotated as CD4+, CD8+ or unknown. Wilcoxon tests were applied to paired samples to test diversity changes from C1D1 to C4D1. This immuneACCESS table, as held by TCRdb, lists in-frame sequences with V and J called but not all clones. Of the missing ones, under half trace to an unresolved V gene in checked studies; the others have no known cause. That table gives V, J and clone size, and the DNA gave D and trimming. The sample table records roughly 20,000 clones; approximately 90% of these occur just once. Around 5% of the sample is held by the ten biggest clonotypes.

Concerning this clone itself: Its specific antigen is unknown. Base qualities are not at hand, and no much larger clone is one base apart.

CDR1 and CDR2 are drawn from the germline V gene (reference sequence): SEHNR, FQNEAQ. The CDR3 runs 17 amino acids, cysteine and phenylalanine included. Here the CDR3 DNA is all that survives: 51 bases in frame from base 1. Clipping removes 8 bases from V and 2 bases from J, with 12 as the unmatched junction base count. The V and J segments used are TRBV7-9 and TRBJ2-7; 13 central bases correspond to TRBD2. The clonotype comes from a human donor with classical Hodgkin lymphoma. The sequences come from CD8+ T cells from blood, collected before the fourth cycle of nivolumab. The CDR3 protein: CASGGLAGAFVAYEQYF. The DNA sequence reads TGTGCCAGCGGAGGACTAGCGGGAGCTTTCGTCGCCTACGAGCAGTACTTC.